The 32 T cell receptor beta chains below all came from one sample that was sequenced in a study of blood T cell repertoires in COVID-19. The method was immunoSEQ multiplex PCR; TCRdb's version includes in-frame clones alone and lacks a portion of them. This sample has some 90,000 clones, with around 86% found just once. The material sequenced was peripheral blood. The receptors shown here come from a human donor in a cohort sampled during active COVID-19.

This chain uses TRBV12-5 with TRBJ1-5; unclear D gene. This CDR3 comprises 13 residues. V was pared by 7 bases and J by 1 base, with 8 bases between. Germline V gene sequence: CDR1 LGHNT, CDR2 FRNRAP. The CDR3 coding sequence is TGTGCTAGTGCCCTGGAGAGCAATCAGCCCCAGCATTTT. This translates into CASALESNQPQHF. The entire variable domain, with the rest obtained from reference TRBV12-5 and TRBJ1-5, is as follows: DARVTQTPRHKVTEMGQEVTMRCQPILGHNTVFWYRQTMMQGLELLAYFRNRAPLDDSGMPKDRFSAEMPDATLATLKIQPSEPRDSAVYFCASALESNQPQHFGDGTRLSIL.

CDR3 in DNA: TGTGCCAGTAGTATCGGATGGGCTAGCGGGGGAGATACGCAGTATTTT. Translation: CASSIGWASGGDTQYF. The chain links TRBV19 to TRBJ2-3; TRBD2 agrees at 10 bases. The CDR3 is made up of 16 amino acids. V trimming: 3 bases; J trimming: 5 bases; junction bases outside the gene matches: 8. Germline lookup yields CDR1 LNHDA and CDR2 SQIVND (reference sequence).

CDR3 region: CASSLDQGQSIQYF. The CDR3 nucleotides are TGTGCCAGCAGCTTGGACCAGGGACAGTCCATTCAGTACTTC. The rearrangement links TRBV5-4 to TRBJ2-4, with TRBD1 matching over 7 bases. This CDR3 region has 14 residues. Trimming removed 0 bases from V and 9 bases from J; junction bases left unmatched: 6. CDR1 SGHNT and CDR2 YYREEE come from the germline V gene (reference sequence).

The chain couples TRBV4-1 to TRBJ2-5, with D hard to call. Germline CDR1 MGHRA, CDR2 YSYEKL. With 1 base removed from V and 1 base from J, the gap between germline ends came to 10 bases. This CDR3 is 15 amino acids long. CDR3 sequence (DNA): TGCGCCAGCAGCCAAGTTGCGGCTGTCCAAGAGACCCAGTACTTC. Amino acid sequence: CASSQVAAVQETQYF.

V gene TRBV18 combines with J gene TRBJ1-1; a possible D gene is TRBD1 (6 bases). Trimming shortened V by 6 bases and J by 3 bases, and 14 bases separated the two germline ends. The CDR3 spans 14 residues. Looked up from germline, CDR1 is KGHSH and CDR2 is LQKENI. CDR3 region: CASSRSGADTEAFF. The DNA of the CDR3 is TGTGCCAGCTCCCGATCAGGGGCTGACACTGAAGCTTTCTTT.

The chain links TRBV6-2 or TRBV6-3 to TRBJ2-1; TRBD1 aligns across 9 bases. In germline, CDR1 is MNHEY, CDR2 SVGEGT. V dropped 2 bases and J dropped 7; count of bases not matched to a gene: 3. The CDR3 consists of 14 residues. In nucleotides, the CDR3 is TGTGCCAGCAGTTACCGGGACAGGGAGAATGAGCAGTTCTTC. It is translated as CASSYRDRENEQFF.

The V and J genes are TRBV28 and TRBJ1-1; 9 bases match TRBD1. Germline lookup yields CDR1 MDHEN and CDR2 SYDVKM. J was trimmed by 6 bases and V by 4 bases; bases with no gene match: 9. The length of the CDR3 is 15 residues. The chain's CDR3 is CASSSYFTGGPEAFF. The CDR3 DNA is TGTGCCAGCAGTTCCTATTTTACAGGGGGCCCTGAAGCTTTCTTT.

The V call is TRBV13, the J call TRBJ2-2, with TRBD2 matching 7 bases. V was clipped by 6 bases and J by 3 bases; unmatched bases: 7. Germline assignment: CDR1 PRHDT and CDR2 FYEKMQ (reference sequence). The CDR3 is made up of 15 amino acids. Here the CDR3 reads CASSLRGEDTGELFF. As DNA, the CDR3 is TGTGCCAGCAGTCTCCGGGGGGAGGACACCGGGGAGCTGTTTTTT.

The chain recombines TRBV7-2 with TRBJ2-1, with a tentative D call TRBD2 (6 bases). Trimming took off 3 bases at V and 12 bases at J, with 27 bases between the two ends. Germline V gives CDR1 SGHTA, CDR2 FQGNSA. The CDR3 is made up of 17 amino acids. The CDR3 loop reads CASSFLFGTESGGAQFF. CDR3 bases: TGTGCCAGCAGCTTTCTATTTGGGACTGAGTCCGGGGGTGCGCAGTTCTTC.

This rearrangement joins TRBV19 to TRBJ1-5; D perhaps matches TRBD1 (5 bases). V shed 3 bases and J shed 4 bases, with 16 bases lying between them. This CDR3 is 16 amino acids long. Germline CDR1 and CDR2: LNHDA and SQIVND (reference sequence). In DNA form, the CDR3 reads TGTGCCAGTAGTATCGGTAGGGGCCAAAATAATCAGCCCCAGCATTTT. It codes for CASSIGRGQNNQPQHF.

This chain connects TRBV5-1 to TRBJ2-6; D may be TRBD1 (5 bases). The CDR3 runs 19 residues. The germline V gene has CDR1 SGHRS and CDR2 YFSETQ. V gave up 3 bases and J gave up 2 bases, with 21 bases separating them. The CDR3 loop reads CASSSRGGLGSAGANVLTF. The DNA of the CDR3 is TGCGCCAGCAGCTCAAGGGGTGGGCTGGGCTCAGCTGGGGCCAACGTCCTGACTTTC. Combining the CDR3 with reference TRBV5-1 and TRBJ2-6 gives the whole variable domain KAGVTQTPRYLIKTRGQQVTLSCSPISGHRSVSWYQQTPGQGLQFLFEYFSETQRNKGNFPGRFSGRQFSNSRSEMNVSTLELGDSALYLCASSSRGGLGSAGANVLTFGAGSRLTVL.

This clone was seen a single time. The CDR3 DNA sequence: TGCGCCAGCAGCCAAGAAAGGGGGGGCTATGGCTACACCTTC. Translated: CASSQERGGYGYTF. The chain recombines TRBV4-1 with TRBJ1-2; weak D call: TRBD1 (6 bases). CDR1 and CDR2 from the germline V gene are MGHRA and YSYEKL. V shed 0 bases and J shed 4 bases, with 9 bases lying between them. This CDR3 spans 14 amino acids.

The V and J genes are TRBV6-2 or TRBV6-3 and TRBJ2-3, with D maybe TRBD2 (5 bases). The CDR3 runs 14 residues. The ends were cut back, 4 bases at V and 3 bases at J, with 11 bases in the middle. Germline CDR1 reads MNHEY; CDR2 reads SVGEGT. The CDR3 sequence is CASSSGLKTDTQYF. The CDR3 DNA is TGTGCCAGCAGTTCCGGACTCAAGACAGATACGCAGTATTTT.

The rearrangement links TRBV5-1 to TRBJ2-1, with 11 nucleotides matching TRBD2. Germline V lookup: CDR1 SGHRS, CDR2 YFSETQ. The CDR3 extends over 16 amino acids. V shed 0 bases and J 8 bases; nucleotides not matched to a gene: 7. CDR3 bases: TGCGCCAGCAGCTTGGTTTATAGCGGGGGGGAGGATGAGCAGTTCTTC. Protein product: CASSLVYSGGEDEQFF.

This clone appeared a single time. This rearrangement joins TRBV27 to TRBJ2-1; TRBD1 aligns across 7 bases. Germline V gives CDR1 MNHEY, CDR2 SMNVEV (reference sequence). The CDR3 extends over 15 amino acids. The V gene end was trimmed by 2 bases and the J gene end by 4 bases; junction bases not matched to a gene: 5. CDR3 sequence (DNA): TGTGCCAGCAGTTTAACCCGGGACAGTTACAATGAGCAGTTCTTC. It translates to CASSLTRDSYNEQFF.

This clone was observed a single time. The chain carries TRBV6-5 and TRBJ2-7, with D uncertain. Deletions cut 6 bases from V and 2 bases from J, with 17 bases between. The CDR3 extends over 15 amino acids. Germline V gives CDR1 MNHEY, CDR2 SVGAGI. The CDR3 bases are TGTGCCAGCAGCTCCCCAATCGAGAGGCCCTACGAGCAGTACTTC. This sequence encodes CASSSPIERPYEQYF.

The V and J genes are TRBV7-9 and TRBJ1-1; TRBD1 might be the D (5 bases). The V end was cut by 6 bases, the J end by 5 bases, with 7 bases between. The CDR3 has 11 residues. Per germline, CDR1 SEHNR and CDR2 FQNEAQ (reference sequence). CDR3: CASSRGTEAFF. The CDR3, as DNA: TGTGCCAGCAGTCGGGGGACTGAAGCTTTCTTT.

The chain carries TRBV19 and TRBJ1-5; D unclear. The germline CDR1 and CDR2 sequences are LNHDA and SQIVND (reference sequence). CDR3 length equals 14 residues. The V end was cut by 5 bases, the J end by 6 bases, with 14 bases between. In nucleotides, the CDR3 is TGTGCCAGTAGTCCTCAGGCCAGCGGTCAGCCCCAGCATTTT. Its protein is CASSPQASGQPQHF.

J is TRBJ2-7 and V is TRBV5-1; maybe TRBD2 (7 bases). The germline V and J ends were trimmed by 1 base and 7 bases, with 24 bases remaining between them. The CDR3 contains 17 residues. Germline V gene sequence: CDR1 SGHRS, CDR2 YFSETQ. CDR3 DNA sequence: TGCGCCAGCAGCTTGATTTCTGGGGGGGCCCCATCCTCAGAGCAGTACTTC. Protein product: CASSLISGGAPSSEQYF.

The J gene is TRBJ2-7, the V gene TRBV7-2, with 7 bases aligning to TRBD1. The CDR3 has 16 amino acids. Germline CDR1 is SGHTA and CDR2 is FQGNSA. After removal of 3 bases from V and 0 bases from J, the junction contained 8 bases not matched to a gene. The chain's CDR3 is CASSFTAQGSSYEQYF. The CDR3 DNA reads TGTGCCAGCAGCTTCACCGCACAGGGGAGCTCCTACGAGCAGTACTTC.

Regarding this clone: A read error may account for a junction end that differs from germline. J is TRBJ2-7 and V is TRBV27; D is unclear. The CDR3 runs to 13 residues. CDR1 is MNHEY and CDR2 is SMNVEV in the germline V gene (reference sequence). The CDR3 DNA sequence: TGTGCCAGCAGTTCAACCTCCAACTACGGGCAGTACTTC. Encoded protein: CASSSTSNYGQYF.

CDR3 amino acids: CASSLSDLGGNEQYF. CDR3 in DNA: TGTGCCAGCAGTTTATCGGATCTGGGAGGAAACGAGCAGTACTTC. V is TRBV27 and J is TRBJ2-7; D is possibly TRBD2 (6 bases). The CDR3 is made up of 15 amino acids. Between the trimmed V and J ends, which lost 0 bases and 5 bases, there was a span of 14 bases. Germline loops: CDR1 MNHEY, CDR2 SMNVEV (reference sequence).

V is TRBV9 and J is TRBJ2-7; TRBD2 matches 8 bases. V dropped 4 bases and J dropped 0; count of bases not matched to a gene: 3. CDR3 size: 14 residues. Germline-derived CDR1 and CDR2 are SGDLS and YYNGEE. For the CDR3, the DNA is TGTGCCAGCAGCAGGGGACTAGTCTCCTACGAGCAGTACTTC. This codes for CASSRGLVSYEQYF.

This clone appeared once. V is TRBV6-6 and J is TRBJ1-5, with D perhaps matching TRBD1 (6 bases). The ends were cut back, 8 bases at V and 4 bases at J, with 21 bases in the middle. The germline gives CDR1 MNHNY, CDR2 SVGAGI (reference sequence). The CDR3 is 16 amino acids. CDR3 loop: CASGEDRIMGNQPQHF. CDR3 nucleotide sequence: TGTGCCAGCGGAGAGGACAGAATAATGGGAAATCAGCCCCAGCATTTT.

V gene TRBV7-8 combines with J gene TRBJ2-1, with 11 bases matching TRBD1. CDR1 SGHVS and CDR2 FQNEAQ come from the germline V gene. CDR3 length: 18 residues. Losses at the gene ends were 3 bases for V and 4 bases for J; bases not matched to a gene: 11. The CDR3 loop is CASSFTHGTGGRYNEQFF. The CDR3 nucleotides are TGTGCCAGCAGCTTCACCCACGGGACAGGGGGAAGGTACAATGAGCAGTTCTTC.

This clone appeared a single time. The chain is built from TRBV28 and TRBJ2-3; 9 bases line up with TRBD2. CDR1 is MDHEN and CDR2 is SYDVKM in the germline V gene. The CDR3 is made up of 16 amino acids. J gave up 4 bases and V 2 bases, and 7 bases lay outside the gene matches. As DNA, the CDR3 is TGTGCCAGCAGTTTAAGAGGCGGGAGGGCCCCAGATACGCAGTATTTT. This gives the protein CASSLRGGRAPDTQYF.

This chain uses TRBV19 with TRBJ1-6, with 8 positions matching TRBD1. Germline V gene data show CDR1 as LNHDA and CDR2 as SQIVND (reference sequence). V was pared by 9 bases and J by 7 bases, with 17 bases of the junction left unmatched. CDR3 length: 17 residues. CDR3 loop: CASARQSTGGRNSPLHF. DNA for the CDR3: TGTGCCAGCGCGAGACAATCTACAGGGGGGAGAAATTCACCCCTCCACTTT.

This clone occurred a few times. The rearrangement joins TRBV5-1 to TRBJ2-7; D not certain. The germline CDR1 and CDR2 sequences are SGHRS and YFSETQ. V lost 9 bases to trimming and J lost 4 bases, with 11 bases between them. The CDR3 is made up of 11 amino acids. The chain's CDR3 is CATHILYEQYF. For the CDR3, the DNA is TGCGCCACCCACATCCTGTACGAGCAGTACTTC.

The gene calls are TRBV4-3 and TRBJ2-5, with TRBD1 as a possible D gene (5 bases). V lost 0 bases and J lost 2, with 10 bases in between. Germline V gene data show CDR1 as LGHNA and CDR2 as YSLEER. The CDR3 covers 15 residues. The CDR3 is CASSQDWGPQETQYF. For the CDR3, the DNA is TGCGCCAGCAGCCAAGATTGGGGCCCACAAGAGACCCAGTACTTC.

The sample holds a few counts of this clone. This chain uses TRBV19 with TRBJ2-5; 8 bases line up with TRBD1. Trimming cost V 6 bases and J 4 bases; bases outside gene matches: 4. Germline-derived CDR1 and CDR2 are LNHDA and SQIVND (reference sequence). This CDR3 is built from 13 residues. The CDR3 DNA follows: TGTGCCAGTAGGACACAGGGGGGAGAGACCCAGTACTTC. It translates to CASRTQGGETQYF.

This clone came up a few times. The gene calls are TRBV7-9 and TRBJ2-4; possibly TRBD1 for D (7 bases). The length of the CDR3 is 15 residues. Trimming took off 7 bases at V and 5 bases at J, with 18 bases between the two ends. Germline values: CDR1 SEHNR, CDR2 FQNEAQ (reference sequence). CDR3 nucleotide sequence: TGTGCCAGCAACACTCTTGGAGGGGGCGAAAACATTCAGTACTTC. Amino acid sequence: CASNTLGGGENIQYF.

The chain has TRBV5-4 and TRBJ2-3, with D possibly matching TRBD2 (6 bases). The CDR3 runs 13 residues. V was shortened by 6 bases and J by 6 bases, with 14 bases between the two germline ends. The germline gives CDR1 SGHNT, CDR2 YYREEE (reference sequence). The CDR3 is CASTLEGRDTQYF. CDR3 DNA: TGTGCCAGCACCCTCGAGGGGAGGGATACGCAGTATTTT.